The present entry profiles one T cell receptor (beta chain) with its context. As to time point: peripheral blood 6 weeks after treatment start. This record belongs to a study of PD-L1 blockade in urothelial cancer. Study overall: Blood analysis was done at 3 weeks (second dose) and 6 weeks after treatment began.

Method: immunoSEQ multiplex PCR; TCRdb's copy keeps in-frame clones and lacks some. The data contain some 120,000 clones, about 84% of them singletons. This TCR was recovered from a middle-aged man with urothelial cancer. The specimen comprised PBMCs, sampled around atezolizumab (anti-PD-L1) treatment.

CDR3 residues: CASSQGLADNEQFF. The CDR3, as DNA: TGTGCCAGCAGCCAAGGTCTAGCGGACAATGAGCAGTTCTTC. V usage is TRBV4-2 and J usage is TRBJ2-1; 7 nucleotides agree with TRBD2. V lost 1 base to trimming and J lost 5 bases; unmatched junction nucleotides: 2. There are 14 residues in the CDR3. Per germline, CDR1 LGHNA and CDR2 YNFKEQ.